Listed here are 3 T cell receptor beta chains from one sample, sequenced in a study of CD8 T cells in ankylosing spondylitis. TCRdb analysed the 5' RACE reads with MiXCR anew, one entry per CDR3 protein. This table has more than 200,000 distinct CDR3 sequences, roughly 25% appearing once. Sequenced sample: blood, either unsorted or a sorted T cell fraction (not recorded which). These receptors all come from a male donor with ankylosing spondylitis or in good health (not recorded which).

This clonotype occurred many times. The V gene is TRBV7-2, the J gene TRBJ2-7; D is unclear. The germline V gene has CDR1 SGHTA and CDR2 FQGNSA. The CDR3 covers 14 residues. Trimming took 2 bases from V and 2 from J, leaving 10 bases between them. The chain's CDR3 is CASSLQVAAYEQYF. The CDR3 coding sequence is TGTGCCAGCAGCTTACAGGTGGCGGCCTACGAGCAGTACTTC.

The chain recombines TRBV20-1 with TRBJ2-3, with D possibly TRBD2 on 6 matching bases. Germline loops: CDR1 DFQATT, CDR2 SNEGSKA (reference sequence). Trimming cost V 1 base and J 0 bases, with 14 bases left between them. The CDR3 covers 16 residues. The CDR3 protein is CSARGWGGTSTDTQYF. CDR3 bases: TGCAGTGCTAGAGGATGGGGAGGTACTAGCACAGATACGCAGTATTTT.

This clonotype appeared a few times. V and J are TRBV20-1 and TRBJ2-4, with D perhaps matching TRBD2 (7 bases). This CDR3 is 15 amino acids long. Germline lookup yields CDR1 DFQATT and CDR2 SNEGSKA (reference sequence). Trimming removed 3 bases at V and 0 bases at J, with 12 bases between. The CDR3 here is CSARGGAGAKNIQYF. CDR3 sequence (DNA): TGCAGTGCTAGGGGGGGGGCAGGAGCCAAAAACATTCAGTACTTC.